This T cell receptor beta chain derives from a study of cytomegalovirus exposure and HLA in healthy donors. Turning to this clone: The target antigen is unknown.

The PCR used 60 Vbeta and 13 Jbeta primers. Data came from immunoSEQ multiplex PCR; TCRdb stores just in-frame clones and leaves some out. The table lists 150,000 to 200,000 clones. Study results and limitations: HLA restriction was apparent for most CMV-associated TCR beta chains in a later analysis. Cytomegalovirus-associated TCR beta chains were listed, numbering some 150. Analysis was carried out at a later point, and it linked a missense DCLRE1C variant to TCR beta V- and J-gene trimming.

Sequenced sample: PBMCs. The TCR originated in a man in his thirties or forties in good health and CMV-seronegative.

In DNA, the CDR3 is TGTGCCAGCAGTTACTCAGGACAGGGGAACACTGAAGCTTTCTTT. Its translation is CASSYSGQGNTEAFF. V usage is TRBV6-5 and J usage is TRBJ1-1; 8 bases are shared with TRBD1. Trimming removed 0 bases from V and 1 base from J; junction bases left unmatched: 1. This CDR3 comprises 15 residues. Germline V CDR1 and CDR2: MNHEY, SVGAGI.